This T cell receptor beta chain was identified in a study of T cells in Graves' hyperthyroidism and ophthalmopathy. Study-level points and caveats: Most thyroid-expanded clonotypes above 0.001 were also found in blood.

Diagnosis relied on clinical symptoms, serum thyroxine and TRAb, thyroid ultrasound and orbital computed tomography. PBMCs came from 9 to 10 ml fresh peripheral blood. This CDR3 is 14 amino acids long. Germline CDR1 and CDR2: SNHLY and FYNNEI. This clonotype was detected a few times. The antigen remains unidentified. At one boundary the junction diverges from the germline segment, which might be a read error. Researchers amplified the TCR beta CDR3 regions from RNA transcripts. TCR CDR3 regions were first amplified by RT-PCR with HTBI primers. One entry per CDR3 protein results from TCRdb running MiXCR on the multiplex PCR reads. The sample records about 350,000 distinct CDR3 sequences, roughly 13% being singletons.

The chain employs TRBV2 and TRBJ2-5; TRBD1 aligns across 7 bases. Sample: blood. This TCR derives from a woman in her twenties or thirties with Graves' hyperthyroidism. The CDR3 loop reads CASSSRGLEETQYF. The CDR3 nucleotides read TGTGCCAGCAGTTCCAGGGGGTTGGAAGAGACCCAATACTTC.